This entry describes one T cell receptor (beta chain). The specificity of this receptor is unknown. No much larger clone exists at a distance of one base, and base qualities are not known. There are 16 amino acids in the CDR3, from cysteine to phenylalanine inclusive. The sequence is cut down to CDR3 DNA, 48 bases in frame from base 1. Based on the germline V gene (reference sequence), the CDR1 and CDR2 sequences are MNHNY and SVGAGI. Trimming takes 2 bases from V and 9 bases from J, and the germline ends sit 17 bases apart. Donors were 40 or so systemically healthy Caucasian individuals from Russia aged roughly 6 to 90 years. Roughly 9.5 milliliters of peripheral blood were drawn from each donor into EDTA-treated Vacutainer tubes. Ficoll-Paque density-gradient centrifugation was used to isolate PBMCs, with at least 7 million obtained per sample. Trizol reagent was used to extract total RNA from PBMCs, with at least 5 micrograms per sample. The percentages of naive CD45RAhigh/CD27high T cells were determined by flow cytometry on a PBMC aliquot from every donor.

The data derive from a study of blood T cells in healthy people across ages (dated by TCRdb to about 2015). Notes on the research overall: In model experiments, template switching captured roughly one uniquely barcoded TCR beta cDNA molecule for every two T cells. Using deep sequencing normalized with unique cDNA molecular identifiers, the study measured how TCR beta repertoire diversity changes with age. Four age groups were formed from the donors: young (average about 17 years), middle-aged (approximately 41), aged (about 68) and long-lived (roughly 81). The study analyzed two additional independent replicas of 1 million unique cDNA reads from the same blood draw for two donors, one aged 18 to 30 and one aged 80 or older. Overall study results and their limits: Estimates of total diversity from one million sequenced T cells were regarded as lower bounds and underestimates. Bulk unsorted PBMC profiling prevented conclusive comparison of naive and antigen-experienced compartments. Compared with the aged group, more naive CD4+ T cells, fewer expanded clones and increased TCR diversity were shown by the long-lived group, suggesting age selection. Observed TCR beta diversity correlated strongly with the percentage of naive T cells measured by flow cytometry. Donor CMV infection status was unknown, potentially confounding age-related changes in expanded clonotypes. Observed TCR beta diversity per million T cells fell roughly linearly with age, and a significant reduction was already apparent by age about 38.

Libraries were prepared through 5' RACE. The instrument was an Illumina HiSeq 2500. A second PCR of about 6 to 11 cycles was performed with a sample-barcoded 5' primer and a J-beta primer mix. A template-switch 5' adaptor carrying 12 random nucleotides introduced a unique molecular identifier onto each TCR beta cDNA molecule. At least 3 million CDR3-containing paired-end reads were obtained from each sample. The Mint cDNA synthesis kit, primed by a TRBC-specific oligonucleotide, was used to synthesize first-strand cDNA from all RNA. All cDNA was treated with uracil-DNA glycosylase and then went through a first 18-cycle PCR with the universal primers M1SS and BC2_uni_R. The original methods were these. Each sample was normalized by randomly selecting 1 million high-quality reads, each carrying a distinct molecular identifier. Instead of being binned into consensus sequences, reads with shared molecular identifiers were discarded. MiTCR, run with a Q25 quality threshold and the strictest error-elimination algorithm, handled CDR3 identification, clonotype clustering and error correction. A nonparametric unseen species model with Euler transformation was used to estimate a lower bound on total TCR beta diversity. TCRdb passed the public sequencing reads through fastp at Q25 and MiXCR, retaining productive beta sequences. A single entry per CDR3 protein holds the most common genes and DNA from its merged rows. These V and J calls are TCRdb output, not the study's own analysis. Present in this sample are just under 550,000 distinct CDR3 sequences, around 24% of which were seen just once. Around 10% of the sample lies in the top ten.

This sample was shared with a second study, whose subject was T cells of mothers and their children. Per that second paper: Donors were nine systemically healthy Caucasian individuals: three mothers and their six children. cDNA synthesis consumed the entire amount of extracted RNA, loaded at about 1.6 ug RNA in each 15 ul reaction. In the second PCR, the M1S primer introduced both the sample barcodes and 2-4 random nucleotides. Each mother yielded over 8 million TCR beta CDR3 reads and each child 2.5 million to 3 million reads. Thymic selection shapes the output of TCR recombination in a similar way in related and unrelated pairs, and inherited differences have a minor effect. Normalized repertoire overlap was always slightly but never significantly higher in related than unrelated mother-child pairs. Persistent microchimeric T cell clones were not detected, at a sensitivity of about 100 clones per million clonotypes. The study used deep NGS to compare TCR beta repertoires of mothers and children, seeking features distinguishing related mother-child pairs from unrelated individuals. Mothers averaged roughly 40 +/- 4 years of age and children averaged about 10 +/- 4 years. After adapters were ligated using NEBNext reagents, the libraries underwent 100+100 nt paired-end sequencing on an Illumina HiSeq 2000. Mother and child libraries were prepared a month apart and sequenced in separate runs to prevent cross-contamination. Between roughly 500,000 and 2,000,000 distinct TCR beta clonotypes were identified per donor. Naive TCR beta clonotypes were estimated from low-frequency clonotypes matched to each donor's FACS-determined naive share, without sorting.

The sequencing input was blood. This chain is built from TRBV6-6 and TRBJ1-6, with the D gene too uncertain to name. The TCR was taken from a boy younger than 18 in good health. The DNA is TGTGCCAGCAGTTACCTCGGCTTTCCCTCCGGTTCACCCCTCCACTTT. It translates to CASSYLGFPSGSPLHF.